The 17 T cell receptor beta chains below were found in one sample sequenced in a study of OX40 agonist ivuxolimab in advanced cancers. Produced via immunoSEQ multiplex PCR; TCRdb's table is partial and in-frame only. The table has 60,000 to 75,000 clones, 87% seen once; the top ten hold 0.7% to 0.9%. The sequenced sample was CD4+ or CD8+ T cells sorted from blood, obtained in a trial of the OX40 agonist ivuxolimab. These receptor sequences come from an adult with an advanced solid tumor such as melanoma, head and neck, liver or kidney cancer.

This chain uses TRBV7-2 with TRBJ2-1; 7 bases are shared with TRBD2. Trimming took 3 bases from V and 7 from J; bases not matched to a gene: 12. CDR3 length: 16 residues. The germline gives CDR1 SGHTA, CDR2 FQGNSA. In DNA form, the CDR3 reads TGTGCCAGCAGCTTTGCTAGCGGAAAGTGGGCGAATGAGCAGTTCTTC. Its translation: CASSFASGKWANEQFF.

The chain recombines TRBV5-1 with TRBJ1-3; D uncertain. Germline CDR1 reads SGHRS; CDR2 reads YFSETQ. The CDR3 totals 15 residues. Trimming stripped 5 bases from V and 1 base from J, with 13 bases between. Here the CDR3 DNA reads TGCGCCAGCAGGTATGACGGAGGATCTGGAAACACCATATATTTT. Its translation is CASRYDGGSGNTIYF.

The sample holds a few counts of this clone. The chain couples TRBV2 to TRBJ2-3; 10 positions match TRBD2. Unmatched junction bases numbered 9, after V lost 6 bases and J lost 6 bases. The germline V gene encodes CDR1 SNHLY and CDR2 FYNNEI. The CDR3 totals 15 residues. The CDR3 loop reads CASSILAGSGDTQYF. The CDR3 nucleotides read TGTGCCAGCAGCATACTAGCGGGGTCCGGGGATACGCAGTATTTT.

This chain connects TRBV6-5 to TRBJ2-5; 7 bases are shared with TRBD1. From germline, CDR1 is MNHEY and CDR2 SVGAGI. There are 13 residues in the CDR3. The trim removed 8 bases at V and 6 bases at J, leaving 9 bases unmatched. As DNA, the CDR3 is TGTGCCAGCCCCTTCTACAGGGGTAAGACCCAGTACTTC. Translation gives CASPFYRGKTQYF.

The gene calls are TRBV5-4 and TRBJ2-1, with D tentatively TRBD1 (6 bases). V gave up 2 bases and J gave up 7 bases, with 16 bases separating them. Germline V gives CDR1 SGHNT, CDR2 YYREEE (reference sequence). This CDR3 spans 15 amino acids. CDR3 in DNA: TGTGCCAGCAGCTTTTTCCAGGGGATCTGGAATGAGCAGTTCTTC. Translation: CASSFFQGIWNEQFF.

The chain is built from TRBV29-1 and TRBJ2-3; D could derive from TRBD1 or TRBD2 (6 bases each). The CDR3 is 13 amino acids. Germline values: CDR1 SQVTM, CDR2 ANQGSEA. Trimming stripped 6 bases from V and 0 bases from J, with 10 bases between. CDR3 nucleotides: TGCAGCGTGGGGGGCGGGAGCACAGATACGCAGTATTTT. Amino acid sequence: CSVGGGSTDTQYF.

This chain links TRBV25-1 with TRBJ1-4, with no clear D. Trimming stripped 4 bases from V and 4 bases from J, with 13 bases between. Germline CDR1 and CDR2: MGHDK and SYGVNS. This CDR3 has 15 residues. The chain's CDR3 is CASSGVRTNNEKLFF. The CDR3 coding sequence is TGTGCCAGCAGTGGGGTTAGAACGAATAATGAAAAACTGTTTTTT.

This chain connects TRBV6-5 to TRBJ1-5; no definite D call. The CDR3 is 13 residues long. The germline gives CDR1 MNHEY, CDR2 SVGAGI. Trimming took off 5 bases at V and 7 bases at J, with 12 bases between the two ends. CDR3: CASSEYVGQPQHF. The CDR3 DNA reads TGTGCCAGCAGTGAATATGTGGGGCAGCCCCAGCATTTT.

Worth noting for this clone: Other DNA sequences in this specimen translate into the identical CDR3. V and J are TRBV18 and TRBJ1-5, with a tentative D call TRBD1 (6 bases). V shed 5 bases and J shed 7 bases, with 9 bases lying between them. CDR1 and CDR2 (germline): KGHSH, LQKENI. This CDR3 contains 12 residues. This CDR3 reads CASSEGGQPQHF. In nucleotides, the CDR3 is TGTGCCAGCTCAGAAGGGGGACAGCCCCAGCATTTT.

This clone was seen more than once but under ten times. This chain connects TRBV5-1 to TRBJ2-2; no clear D. The V end lost 2 bases, the J end lost 9 bases, and 5 bases lay between the germline ends. This CDR3 has 11 residues. Germline assignment: CDR1 SGHRS and CDR2 YFSETQ. CDR3 sequence: CASSFDRELFF. CDR3 DNA sequence: TGCGCCAGCAGCTTTGACCGGGAGCTGTTTTTT.

The chain couples TRBV25-1 to TRBJ1-2, with a possible D match to TRBD1 (5 bases). Germline V gene data show CDR1 as MGHDK and CDR2 as SYGVNS. The V end was cut by 5 bases, the J end by 4 bases, with 11 bases between. This CDR3 region has 13 residues. The CDR3: CASSLGEGYGYTF. The CDR3 bases are TGTGCCAGCAGTTTAGGGGAGGGCTATGGCTACACCTTC.

The chain is built from TRBV19 and TRBJ1-5; D unclear. Germline CDR1 is LNHDA and CDR2 is SQIVND (reference sequence). V was pared by 5 bases and J by 5 bases, with 13 bases between. This CDR3 comprises 14 residues. The DNA for the CDR3 is TGTGCCAGTAGTCGTCGCTTATGGGATCAGCCCCAGCATTTT. Residues: CASSRRLWDQPQHF.

A few counts support this clone. The chain recombines TRBV27 with TRBJ2-5; TRBD2 aligns across 10 bases. This CDR3 contains 15 residues. V lost 5 bases and J lost 5; bases outside the gene matches: 8. Per germline, CDR1 MNHEY and CDR2 SMNVEV (reference sequence). As DNA, the CDR3 is TGTGCCAGCAGTAGCGGGGGGGCCTGGGGTGAGACCCAGTACTTC. The encoded protein is CASSSGGAWGETQYF.

The chain links TRBV10-3 to TRBJ1-1, with D perhaps matching TRBD1 (5 bases). Trimming left V 4 bases short and J 1 base short, with 10 bases between. Germline assignment: CDR1 ENHRY and CDR2 SYGVKD. The CDR3 extends over 14 amino acids. DNA of the CDR3: TGTGCCATCAGTGTGGGGGATGGGAACACTGAAGCTTTCTTT. Protein product: CAISVGDGNTEAFF.

The chain links TRBV6-6 to TRBJ1-5, with D tentatively TRBD1 (5 bases). Trimming pared 4 bases from V and 4 bases from J, leaving 14 bases between. The CDR3 has 15 residues. Germline loops: CDR1 MNHNY, CDR2 SVGAGI (reference sequence). The DNA of the CDR3 is TGTGCCAGCAGTTCCCAGGGAGCCGGGAATCAGCCCCAGCATTTT. Translation gives CASSSQGAGNQPQHF.

On this clone itself: An end of the junction differs from the germline gene, which may be a read error. The chain combines TRBV7-7 with TRBJ2-5, with D perhaps being TRBD1 or TRBD2 (5 bases each). CDR3 length: 15 residues. CDR1 is SSHAT and CDR2 is FNYEAQ in the germline V gene (reference sequence). The CDR3 is CASSPQTGTQETQYF. The DNA for the CDR3 is TGTGCTAGCAGCCCCCAGACTGGGACCCAAGAGACCCAGTACTTC.

The V and J genes are TRBV4-1 and TRBJ2-1; 13 bases are a match to TRBD2. Per the germline V gene, CDR1 is MGHRA and CDR2 is YSYEKL. The length of the CDR3 is 16 residues. The ends lost 4 bases at V and 4 bases at J; junction bases unmatched: 4. This chain's CDR3 is CASSLGTSGAYNEQFF. CDR3 DNA: TGCGCCAGCAGCCTTGGGACTAGCGGGGCTTACAATGAGCAGTTCTTC.